The entry that follows covers one T cell receptor beta chain sequence. The antigen is unknown. The method was immunoSEQ multiplex PCR; TCRdb's version includes in-frame clones alone and lacks a portion of them. The sample contains roughly 13,000 clones, 75% to 85% of which appear only once. The entry originates in a study of follicular helper T cells after annual influenza vaccination. Time point of the sample: 2014-2015 season, pre-vaccination. The CDR3 spans 14 residues. Germline lookup yields CDR1 SGHDT and CDR2 YYEEEE. With 2 bases removed from V and 8 bases from J, the gap between germline ends came to 13 bases. Broader study findings: Undersampling of the much larger non-cTfh compartments could not be excluded for influenza clone enrichment.

This sequence was found in an adult who received the influenza vaccine. The material sequenced was CXCR5- memory CD4+ T cells sorted from blood, taken on the day of influenza vaccination. The rearrangement links TRBV5-6 to TRBJ1-4; TRBD1 is a possible D gene (6 bases). CDR3 in amino acids: CASSLWGPEEKLFF. The CDR3 DNA reads TGTGCCAGCAGCTTATGGGGGCCAGAGGAAAAACTGTTTTTT.